These 27 T cell receptor beta chains came from one sample sequenced in a study of blood T cell repertoires in COVID-19. Libraries were prepared by immunoSEQ multiplex PCR; TCRdb keeps only in-frame clonotypes and omits some of them. The data show about 270,000 clones, around 88% seen once. The sequencing sample was made of peripheral blood. The source is a man aged 80 or over with acute or convalescent COVID-19.

V gene TRBV5-1 combines with J gene TRBJ2-5, with TRBD1 identical over 7 bases. Germline lookup yields CDR1 SGHRS and CDR2 YFSETQ. J lost 3 bases, V lost 5 bases, and 4 bases had no gene match. The CDR3 totals 13 residues. CDR3 loop: CASSDDREETQYF. The CDR3 region has the DNA TGCGCCAGCAGTGATGACAGGGAAGAGACCCAGTACTTC.

The chain combines TRBV5-1 with TRBJ2-1, with TRBD2 matching 10 bases. This CDR3 has 16 amino acids. Germline CDR1 SGHRS, CDR2 YFSETQ. With 1 base clipped from V and 6 bases from J, the junction kept 7 bases outside the gene matches. The DNA for the CDR3 is TGCGCCAGCAGCTTGATCGCTAGCGGGGGCCCCAATGAGCAGTTCTTC. Translated: CASSLIASGGPNEQFF.

This clone was picked up one time. The chain joins TRBV6-5 to TRBJ1-1; D not certain. The germline V gene has CDR1 MNHEY and CDR2 SVGAGI. The ends were cut back, 7 bases at V and 0 bases at J, with 9 bases in the middle. The length of the CDR3 is 13 residues. This CDR3 is CASTKHVNTEAFF. CDR3 in DNA: TGTGCCAGCACCAAACACGTGAACACTGAAGCTTTCTTT.

This clone has more than one count but fewer than ten. The V gene is TRBV11-2, the J gene TRBJ2-7, with D possibly being TRBD2 (6 bases). V dropped 5 bases and J dropped 6 bases, with 26 bases sitting between them. This CDR3 contains 17 residues. The germline gives CDR1 SGHAT, CDR2 FQNNGV. The CDR3 nucleotides read TGTGCCAGCAGCCCAAACGCCTTAGTCGGGAGAAGCGGCGAGCAGTACTTC. Translating it yields CASSPNALVGRSGEQYF. Variable domain in full (rest from reference TRBV11-2 and TRBJ2-7): EAGVAQSPRYKIIEKRQSVAFWCNPISGHATLYWYQQILGQGPKLLIQFQNNGVVDDSQLPKDRFSAERLKGVDSTLKIQPAKLEDSAVYLCASSPNALVGRSGEQYFGPGTRLTVT.

The chain employs TRBV9 and TRBJ2-3, with 8 nucleotides matching TRBD2. The CDR3 covers 16 residues. Germline V CDR1 and CDR2: SGDLS, YYNGEE. J was trimmed by 2 bases and V by 1 base; bases with no gene match: 6. The CDR3, as DNA: TGTGCCAGCAGCGTAAAGGGCGGGAGGACCACAGATACGCAGTATTTT. As protein: CASSVKGGRTTDTQYF.

V usage is TRBV5-1 and J usage is TRBJ2-7, with a tentative D call TRBD2 (5 bases). V was shortened by 0 bases and J by 4 bases, with 14 bases between the two germline ends. CDR3 length: 15 amino acids. Germline CDR1 is SGHRS and CDR2 is YFSETQ. The CDR3 reads CASSLDEGFVYEQYF. The DNA of the CDR3 is TGCGCCAGCAGCTTGGACGAGGGTTTCGTGTACGAGCAGTACTTC.

V gene TRBV6-6 combines with J gene TRBJ2-1; the match to TRBD2 covers 12 bases. Trimming took 6 bases from V and 0 from J; bases not matched to a gene: 3. Germline values: CDR1 MNHNY, CDR2 SVGAGI (reference sequence). This CDR3 spans 16 amino acids. This CDR3 reads CASRPTSGSSYNEQFF. CDR3 nucleotides: TGTGCCAGCAGGCCGACTAGCGGGAGCTCCTACAATGAGCAGTTCTTC.

The chain has TRBV28 and TRBJ1-1, with TRBD1 matching 9 bases. CDR1 and CDR2 (germline): MDHEN, SYDVKM. Losses at the gene ends were 6 bases for V and 7 bases for J; bases not matched to a gene: 3. The CDR3 contains 12 residues. CDR3 coding DNA: TGTGCCAGCAGACAGGGGGCAGGTGAAGCTTTCTTT. Protein product: CASRQGAGEAFF.

The chain links TRBV19 to TRBJ2-2; a possible D gene is TRBD1 (5 bases). This CDR3 is 15 amino acids long. Deletions cut 9 bases from V and 4 bases from J, with 18 bases between. Germline CDR1 reads LNHDA; CDR2 reads SQIVND (reference sequence). The CDR3 sequence: CASARAAAVTGELFF. CDR3 bases: TGTGCCAGCGCCAGGGCGGCTGCGGTCACCGGGGAGCTGTTTTTT.

The V and J genes are TRBV5-6 and TRBJ1-2; D is unclear. The CDR3 extends over 12 amino acids. CDR1 is SGHDT, CDR2 YYEEEE, per germline. Deletions cut 1 base from V and 7 bases from J, with 8 bases between. CDR3 amino acids: CASSLNTPGYTF. Written as DNA, the CDR3 is TGTGCCAGCAGCTTGAACACGCCTGGCTACACCTTC. The whole variable domain, filled in from reference TRBV5-6 and TRBJ1-2, reads DAGVTQSPTHLIKTRGQQVTLRCSPKSGHDTVSWYQQALGQGPQFIFQYYEEEERQRGNFPDRFSGHQFPNYSSELNVNALLLGDSALYLCASSLNTPGYTFGSGTRLTVV.

The V and J genes are TRBV6-5 and TRBJ2-3; 10 positions agree with TRBD2. The ends lost 7 bases at V and 2 bases at J; junction bases unmatched: 6. Germline lookup yields CDR1 MNHEY and CDR2 SVGAGI. The CDR3 totals 15 residues. As DNA, the CDR3 is TGTGCCAGCACCCCACTAGCGGGGTCCACAGATACGCAGTATTTT. This translates into CASTPLAGSTDTQYF.

This clone was seen only a few times. J is TRBJ2-1 and V is TRBV5-1; TRBD2 might be the D (6 bases). V gave up 4 bases and J gave up 4 bases, with 12 bases separating them. Germline lookup yields CDR1 SGHRS and CDR2 YFSETQ. This CDR3 is built from 14 residues. For the CDR3, the DNA is TGCGCCAGCAGCATAGCGGCCCCGTACAATGAGCAGTTCTTC. Translating it yields CASSIAAPYNEQFF.

This chain connects TRBV27 to TRBJ2-7; weak D call: TRBD1 (5 bases). Trimming took off 1 base at V and 0 bases at J, with 13 bases between the two ends. The CDR3 runs 16 residues. Germline values: CDR1 MNHEY, CDR2 SMNVEV (reference sequence). The CDR3 loop reads CASSLYGRTSSYEQYF. The DNA of the CDR3 is TGTGCCAGCAGTTTATACGGCAGGACAAGCTCCTACGAGCAGTACTTC.

The V call is TRBV21-1, the J call TRBJ2-1; the table's TRBD1 call for D was not verified on the DNA. TRBV21-1 is marked as a pseudogene. The CDR3 length is 17 residues. The CDR3 is CASSKVRTGVSYNEQFF. The CDR3 DNA reads as TGTGCCAGCAGCAAAGTTCGGACAGGGGTCTCCTACAATGAGCAGTTCTTC.

The V gene is TRBV5-1, the J gene TRBJ2-2; 9 bases fit TRBD2. The CDR3 covers 16 residues. The germline V gene encodes CDR1 SGHRS and CDR2 YFSETQ. The junction had 7 bases not matched to a gene; V was cut back by 3 bases and J by 4 bases. The CDR3 nucleotides read TGCGCCAGCAGCTCACTGACTAGCGGACTCACCGGGGAGCTGTTTTTT. This codes for CASSSLTSGLTGELFF.

This clone has more than one count but fewer than ten. The rearrangement links TRBV2 to TRBJ1-6; TRBD1 matches at 7 bases. J gave up 12 bases and V 4 bases, and 12 bases lay outside the gene matches. This CDR3 spans 15 amino acids. Germline V lookup: CDR1 SNHLY, CDR2 FYNNEI. The CDR3 sequence: CASSGGSGPGGPLHF. The CDR3 DNA is TGTGCCAGCAGTGGGGGGAGTGGCCCAGGGGGACCCCTCCACTTT. Combining the CDR3 with reference TRBV2 and TRBJ1-6 gives the whole variable domain EPEVTQTPSHQVTQMGQEVILRCVPISNHLYFYWYRQILGQKVEFLVSFYNNEISEKSEIFDDQFSVERPDGSNFTLKIRSTKLEDSAMYFCASSGGSGPGGPLHFGNGTRLTVT.

This clone was observed a handful of times. The chain uses TRBV4-2 and TRBJ2-5; 7 bases agree with TRBD1. V was clipped by 4 bases and J by 2 bases; unmatched bases: 7. CDR3 length equals 15 residues. CDR1 is LGHNA and CDR2 is YNFKEQ in the germline V gene. CDR3 nucleotide sequence: TGTGCCAGCAGCCGGTCAGGACAGGAACAAGAGACCCAGTACTTC. It is translated as CASSRSGQEQETQYF.

This chain uses TRBV5-8 with TRBJ1-5, with D uncertain. Trimming removed 7 bases from V and 0 bases from J, with 8 bases in between. The germline V gene encodes CDR1 SGHTS and CDR2 YDEGEE. The CDR3 consists of 13 residues. The CDR3 coding sequence is TGTGCCAGCTCCCCCTTTAGCAATCAGCCCCAGCATTTT. It is translated as CASSPFSNQPQHF.

The chain combines TRBV5-1 with TRBJ1-3; unclear D gene. The V gene lost 4 bases and the J gene lost 3 bases, with 20 bases spanning the gap. This CDR3 is built from 17 residues. CDR1 SGHRS and CDR2 YFSETQ come from the germline V gene. CDR3 sequence: CASSTTPGAGGGNTIYF. CDR3 nucleotide sequence: TGCGCCAGCAGCACGACTCCAGGCGCGGGCGGTGGAAACACCATATATTTT. Full variable domain (rest looked up from reference TRBV5-1 and TRBJ1-3): KAGVTQTPRYLIKTRGQQVTLSCSPISGHRSVSWYQQTPGQGLQFLFEYFSETQRNKGNFPGRFSGRQFSNSRSEMNVSTLELGDSALYLCASSTTPGAGGGNTIYFGEGSWLTVV.

The chain carries TRBV30 and TRBJ1-5; D gene unclear. CDR1 and CDR2 (germline): GTSNPN, SVGIG (reference sequence). The CDR3 has 11 amino acids. Trimming took off 2 bases at V and 9 bases at J, with 8 bases between the two ends. The DNA for the CDR3 is TGTGCCTGGAGTATTGAGGGGCCCCAGCATTTT. Translating gives CAWSIEGPQHF. The full variable domain, completed using reference TRBV30 and TRBJ1-5, is SQTIHQWPATLVQPVGSPLSLECTVEGTSNPNLYWYRQAAGRGLQLLFYSVGIGQISSEVPQNLSASRPQDRQFILSSKKLLLSDSGFYLCAWSIEGPQHFGDGTRLSIL.

The gene calls are TRBV3-1 (or the pseudogene TRBV3-2) and TRBJ1-5; D might be TRBD1 (5 bases). V lost 4 bases and J lost 4, with 14 bases in between. The CDR3 is made up of 15 amino acids. In germline, CDR1 is LGHDT, CDR2 YNNKEL (reference sequence). CDR3 protein: CASSLDAGRNQPQHF. The CDR3 bases are TGTGCCAGCAGCCTCGACGCAGGGCGGAATCAGCCCCAGCATTTT.

The chain links TRBV6-5 to TRBJ2-7, with D maybe TRBD1 (5 bases). Per germline, CDR1 MNHEY and CDR2 SVGAGI. This CDR3 is built from 12 residues. V was clipped by 7 bases and J by 11 bases, with 18 bases between them. Here the CDR3 DNA reads TGTGCCAGCACCGACCCTTGGGGCGCCGAGTACTTC. Amino acids: CASTDPWGAEYF.

The chain employs TRBV29-1 and TRBJ2-1; 8 bases match TRBD2. V was clipped by 0 bases and J by 4 bases; unmatched bases: 8. This CDR3 contains 16 residues. The germline V gene has CDR1 SQVTM and CDR2 ANQGSEA. Here the CDR3 reads CSVEDPREGLYNEQFF. The DNA of the CDR3 is TGCAGCGTTGAAGATCCCCGGGAGGGCCTATACAATGAGCAGTTCTTC.

The V and J genes are TRBV7-2 and TRBJ2-1; 12 positions match TRBD2. V lost 2 bases, J lost 9 bases, and 8 bases stayed unmatched. The germline V gene encodes CDR1 SGHTA and CDR2 FQGNSA. There are 16 residues in the CDR3. The CDR3 DNA reads TGTGCCAGCAGCTTAATCGCTAGCGGGGGGGCCCTTGAGCAGTTCTTC. Translating it yields CASSLIASGGALEQFF.

This clone was found a few times. This chain joins TRBV9 and TRBJ1-3; D gene ambiguous. Trimming pared 4 bases from V and 2 bases from J, leaving 13 bases between. CDR1 SGDLS and CDR2 YYNGEE come from the germline V gene. This CDR3 comprises 15 residues. CDR3 residues: CASSTLEGAGNTIYF. CDR3 nucleotides: TGTGCCAGCAGCACCCTCGAGGGAGCTGGAAACACCATATATTTT.

In this sample, this clone turned up once. The chain couples TRBV7-9 to TRBJ1-1; a possible D gene is TRBD1 (5 bases). V shed 1 base and J shed 0 bases, with 9 bases lying between them. Germline CDR1 and CDR2: SEHNR and FQNEAQ (reference sequence). CDR3 length: 15 amino acids. CDR3 in DNA: TGTGCCAGCAGCTTAGAAGGACAAGTGAACACTGAAGCTTTCTTT. Protein product: CASSLEGQVNTEAFF.

This chain connects TRBV7-8 to TRBJ2-7; TRBD1 agrees at 7 bases. V was pared by 1 base and J by 3 bases, with 3 bases of the junction left unmatched. This CDR3 spans 14 amino acids. The V gene's germline CDR1 is SGHVS and CDR2 FQNEAQ. In nucleotides, the CDR3 is TGTGCCAGCAGCTTAGAGGGACAGAGCTACGAGCAGTACTTC. It encodes CASSLEGQSYEQYF.